The present T cell receptor beta chain was sequenced within a study of CDR3 diversity in severe acne. The V gene lost 7 bases and the J gene lost 3 bases, with 21 bases spanning the gap. The germline gives CDR1 MNHNS, CDR2 SASEGT. The CDR3 spans 16 residues. TCRdb re-called the PCR reads through MiXCR, storing one row per CDR3 protein. In the table there are approximately 90,000 distinct CDR3 sequences, about half of which are singletons. Sequencing was performed on blood. The chain couples TRBV6-1 to TRBJ2-5; possibly TRBD2 for D (6 bases). The sequence was obtained from a male donor with severe acne vulgaris. This chain's CDR3 is CASILGLTGVEETQYF. The CDR3 DNA reads as TGTGCCAGCATCCTTGGACTAACGGGAGTCGAAGAGACCCAGTACTTC.